The rows below give T cell receptor beta chains drawn from one sample of a study of T cells after yellow fever vaccination. TCRdb independently ran MiXCR on the 5' RACE reads; one entry per CDR3 protein. The table records 150,000 or so distinct CDR3 sequences, 9.3% of them present only once. The sequencing here drew on CD8+ T cells sorted from PBMCs, taken 45 days after the yellow fever booster vaccination. These receptors were collected from a man younger than 35 who received the YFV17D yellow fever vaccine. The CDR3 runs from the conserved cysteine through the conserved F or W. Fields, in order: CDR3 protein, CDR3 DNA, D gene, J gene, clone size, V gene. The D gene is left open where the match is weak. Some rows mark clone size as missing; the rest say once, few, many or name a class of expanded clone.

cdr3_aa: CASSQVDTVQETQYF
cdr3_nt: TGCGCCAGCAGCCAAGTTGACACGGTGCAAGAGACCCAGTACTTC
d_call: NA
j_call: TRBJ2-5
clone_size: NA
v_call: TRBV4-1

cdr3_aa: CASSPPLAAYEQYF
cdr3_nt: TGTGCCAGCTCACCACCACTAGCGGCCTACGAGCAGTACTTC
d_call: TRBD2
j_call: TRBJ2-7
clone_size: few
v_call: TRBV18

cdr3_aa: CASSLTGVAETQYF
cdr3_nt: TGTGCCAGCAGCTTGACCGGGGTTGCGGAGACCCAGTACTTC
d_call: NA
j_call: TRBJ2-5
clone_size: few
v_call: TRBV7-6

cdr3_aa: CASKVTDSKETQYF
cdr3_nt: TGTGCCAGCAAAGTAACCGACAGTAAAGAGACCCAGTACTTC
d_call: NA
j_call: TRBJ2-5
clone_size: many
v_call: TRBV11-2

cdr3_aa: CASSSPRAGKETQYF
cdr3_nt: TGTGCCAGCAGCTCCCCGCGGGCAGGGAAAGAGACCCAGTACTTC
d_call: NA
j_call: TRBJ2-5
clone_size: few
v_call: TRBV11-2

cdr3_aa: CASSRPGVGYTF
cdr3_nt: TGTGCCAGCAGTAGACCAGGGGTAGGCTACACCTTC
d_call: NA
j_call: TRBJ1-2
clone_size: NA
v_call: TRBV6-5

cdr3_aa: CASSPYYPRGERQFF
cdr3_nt: TGTGCCAGCAGCCCCTACTACCCGAGGGGGGAAAGACAGTTCTTC
d_call: NA
j_call: TRBJ2-1
clone_size: NA
v_call: TRBV6-5

cdr3_aa: CASSLVGTLETQYF
cdr3_nt: TGTGCCAGCAGCTTAGTGGGGACCCTCGAGACCCAGTACTTC
d_call: NA
j_call: TRBJ2-5
clone_size: NA
v_call: TRBV7-9

cdr3_aa: CASSFPDEQFF
cdr3_nt: TGTGCCAGCAGTTTTCCTGATGAGCAGTTCTTC
d_call: NA
j_call: TRBJ2-1
clone_size: few
v_call: TRBV28

cdr3_aa: CASSDLAGGKDEQFF
cdr3_nt: TGTGCCAGCAGTGACCTAGCGGGGGGTAAGGATGAGCAGTTCTTC
d_call: TRBD2
j_call: TRBJ2-1
clone_size: few
v_call: TRBV6-1

cdr3_aa: CATSQDGSELIYGYTF
cdr3_nt: TGTGCCACCAGCCAAGATGGATCAGAGCTGATCTATGGCTACACCTTC
d_call: NA
j_call: TRBJ1-2
clone_size: NA
v_call: TRBV15

cdr3_aa: CASSLIGGHSYEQYF
cdr3_nt: TGTGCCAGCAGTTTAATCGGGGGGCACTCCTACGAGCAGTACTTC
d_call: NA
j_call: TRBJ2-7
clone_size: few
v_call: TRBV27

cdr3_aa: CASSSDGTGGTQYF
cdr3_nt: TGTGCCAGCAGTTCGGATGGGACAGGTGGCACCCAGTACTTC
d_call: TRBD1
j_call: TRBJ2-5
clone_size: NA
v_call: TRBV12-3/TRBV12-4

cdr3_aa: CASSQDVGGETDTQYF
cdr3_nt: TGTGCCAGCAGCCAAGATGTGGGGGGGGAAACAGATACGCAGTATTTT
d_call: TRBD2
j_call: TRBJ2-3
clone_size: NA
v_call: TRBV4-2

cdr3_aa: CASSQDTGSYEQYF
cdr3_nt: TGTGCCAGCAGCCAAGATACGGGGTCCTACGAGCAGTACTTC
d_call: NA
j_call: TRBJ2-7
clone_size: NA
v_call: TRBV4-2

cdr3_aa: CASSLPREAGSYEQYF
cdr3_nt: TGTGCCAGCAGCCTCCCCCGGGAAGCGGGCTCGTACGAGCAGTACTTC
d_call: NA
j_call: TRBJ2-7
clone_size: NA
v_call: TRBV7-2

cdr3_aa: CVSWDGYQETQYF
cdr3_nt: TGTGTGAGTTGGGACGGATACCAAGAGACCCAGTACTTC
d_call: NA
j_call: TRBJ2-5
clone_size: NA
v_call: TRBV7-2

cdr3_aa: CASSVDDSPLHF
cdr3_nt: TGTGCCAGCAGCGTAGATGATTCACCCCTCCACTTT
d_call: NA
j_call: TRBJ1-6
clone_size: few
v_call: TRBV9

cdr3_aa: CASSSAFISSEYTDTQYF
cdr3_nt: TGTGCCAGCAGCTCGGCCTTTATTTCTAGCGAGTACACAGATACGCAGTATTTT
d_call: NA
j_call: TRBJ2-3
clone_size: NA
v_call: TRBV7-2

cdr3_aa: CASSWNEQFF
cdr3_nt: TGTGCCAGCAGCTGGAATGAGCAGTTCTTC
d_call: NA
j_call: TRBJ2-1
clone_size: few
v_call: TRBV7-9

cdr3_aa: CASSVHANTGELFF
cdr3_nt: TGTGCCAGCAGCGTACACGCGAACACCGGGGAGCTGTTTTTT
d_call: NA
j_call: TRBJ2-2
clone_size: NA
v_call: TRBV25-1

cdr3_aa: CASSPKGGGNTIYF
cdr3_nt: TGTGCCAGCAGTCCCAAAGGAGGCGGAAACACCATATATTTT
d_call: NA
j_call: TRBJ1-3
clone_size: NA
v_call: TRBV12-3/TRBV12-4

cdr3_aa: CASSHIAGGPYTGELFF
cdr3_nt: TGCGCCAGCAGCCACATAGCGGGGGGGCCTTACACCGGGGAGCTGTTTTTT
d_call: TRBD2
j_call: TRBJ2-2
clone_size: NA
v_call: TRBV4-1

cdr3_aa: CASSPAHYEQYF
cdr3_nt: TGTGCCAGCAGCCCGGCCCACTACGAGCAGTACTTC
d_call: NA
j_call: TRBJ2-7
clone_size: few
v_call: TRBV6-6

cdr3_aa: CASSGSSGGAETGELFF
cdr3_nt: TGTGCCAGCAGTGGGAGTAGCGGGGGGGCGGAGACCGGGGAGCTGTTTTTT
d_call: TRBD2
j_call: TRBJ2-2
clone_size: NA
v_call: TRBV6-1

cdr3_aa: CATSRFDVAGVTDTQYF
cdr3_nt: TGTGCCACCAGCAGATTCGACGTAGCGGGGGTCACAGATACGCAGTATTTT
d_call: TRBD2
j_call: TRBJ2-3
clone_size: NA
v_call: TRBV15

cdr3_aa: CASSYSINRDNEQFF
cdr3_nt: TGTGCCAGCAGTTACTCTATTAACAGGGATAATGAGCAGTTCTTC
d_call: NA
j_call: TRBJ2-1
clone_size: NA
v_call: TRBV6-6

cdr3_aa: CASSQAGTAQRELFF
cdr3_nt: TGCGCCAGCAGCCAGGCCGGGACGGCCCAACGGGAGCTGTTTTTT
d_call: NA
j_call: TRBJ2-2
clone_size: NA
v_call: TRBV4-3